This T cell receptor beta chain is drawn from a study of cytomegalovirus exposure and HLA in healthy donors. Broader study findings: In a later analysis, HLA-associated TCR beta chains were more clonally expanded than equally common others. There were some V segments, including TRBV6-2 and TRBV6-3, excluded as indistinguishable.

Concerning this clone: Its specificity is not known.

Germline CDR1 MDHEN, CDR2 SYDVKM. The CDR3 loop spans 15 amino acids. Trimming removed 5 bases from V and 6 bases from J; junction bases left unmatched: 11. In the PCR, 60 Vbeta and 13 Jbeta primers were used. Generated by immunoSEQ multiplex PCR, the TCRdb table keeps only in-frame clones and is missing some. The table shows 100,000 to 150,000 clones, with around four fifths occurring only once. The rearrangement uses TRBV28 and TRBJ2-3; TRBD1 matches 7 bases. Specimen: PBMCs. The receptor's source is a woman aged 40 to 55 in good health and CMV-seropositive. The CDR3, as DNA: TGTGCCAGCAGTCCGGCTACAGGGGCAAAGGATACGCAGTATTTT. Translation: CASSPATGAKDTQYF.